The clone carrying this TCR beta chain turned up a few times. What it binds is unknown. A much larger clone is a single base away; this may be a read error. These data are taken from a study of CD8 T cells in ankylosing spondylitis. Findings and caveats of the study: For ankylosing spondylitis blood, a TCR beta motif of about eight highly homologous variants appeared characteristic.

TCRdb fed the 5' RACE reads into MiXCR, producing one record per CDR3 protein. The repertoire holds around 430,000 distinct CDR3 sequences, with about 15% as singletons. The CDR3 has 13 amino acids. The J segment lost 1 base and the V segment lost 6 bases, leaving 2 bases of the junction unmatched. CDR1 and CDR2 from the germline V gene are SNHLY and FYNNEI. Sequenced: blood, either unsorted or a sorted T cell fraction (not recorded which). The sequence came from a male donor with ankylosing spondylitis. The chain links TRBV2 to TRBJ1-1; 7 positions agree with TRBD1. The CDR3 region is CASRGQPNTEAFF. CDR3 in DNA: TGTGCCAGCAGGGGACAGCCGAACACTGAAGCTTTCTTT. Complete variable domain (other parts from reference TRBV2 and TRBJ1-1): EPEVTQTPSHQVTQMGQEVILRCVPISNHLYFYWYRQILGQKVEFLVSFYNNEISEKSEIFDDQFSVERPDGSNFTLKIRSTKLEDSAMYFCASRGQPNTEAFFGQGTRLTVV.